The next 24 T cell receptor beta chains were all read from a single sample in a study of T cells in women clearing cervical HPV infection. Assay used: immunoSEQ multiplex PCR; TCRdb lists only in-frame clones, some missing. The listing contains approximately 13,000 clones. Sequencing was carried out using blood buffy coat. The receptors here all came from a woman between 18 and 70 years old with a cervical HPV16 infection that either progressed to CIN3+ or cleared (not recorded which).

Notes on this clone: Coverage ceases 3 residues before the CDR3 finishes, and the germline J gene fills in the end. V gene TRBV19 combines with J gene TRBJ1-5; 9 bases are a match to TRBD1. The CDR3 runs to 15 residues. V shed 6 bases, J shed 7 bases, and the junction held 10 bases outside the gene matches. Looked up from germline, CDR1 is LNHDA and CDR2 is SQIVND (reference sequence). The DNA read from the CDR3 is TGTGCCAGTAGCCTCCGGGACAGGGTGGAGCAGCCC. Translated: CASSLRDRVEQP. The CDR3 reads in full as CASSLRDRVEQPQHF.

Details on this clone: The read terminates 3 residues before the CDR3 end, so the remaining end is supplied by the germline J gene. V is TRBV2 and J is TRBJ2-4, with TRBD1 matching over 9 bases. Germline V gene sequence: CDR1 SNHLY, CDR2 FYNNEI. There are 12 residues in the CDR3. This CDR3 is CASRQGAGGQYF. The part of the CDR3 DNA that was read is TGTGCCAGCAGACAGGGGGCCGGAGGT.

Comment on this clone: One end of the junction does not line up with germline, which may come from a read error. The CDR3 end lies 3 residues beyond the end of the read and is filled in from the germline J gene. Other DNA sequences from this sample encode an identical CDR3 as well. This chain connects TRBV2 to TRBJ1-3; possibly TRBD1 for D (6 bases). In germline, CDR1 is SNHLY, CDR2 FYNNEI. The CDR3 is made up of 17 amino acids. The sequenced CDR3 bases are TGTGCCAGCAGTGTCCCTGGCCTGGGACAAAGAGGAAACACG. Protein product: CASSVPGLGQRGNT. The CDR3 reads in full as CASSVPGLGQRGNTIYF.

A note on this clone: The read terminates 3 residues before the CDR3 end, so the remaining end is supplied by the germline J gene. The rearrangement links TRBV6-2 or TRBV6-3 to TRBJ1-5, with TRBD1 identical over 8 bases. Germline loops: CDR1 MNHEY, CDR2 SVGEGT. The CDR3 has 17 residues. The V and J ends lost 4 bases and 1 base, in that order; junction bases with no gene match: 9. The CDR3 loop reads CASSSGQGVLSNQPQHF. CDR3 DNA (partial): TGTGCCAGCAGTTCTGGACAGGGAGTTCTAAGCAATCAGCCC.

A note on this clone: The read halts 3 residues ahead of the CDR3 end, with the missing end drawn from the germline J gene. The V gene is TRBV19, the J gene TRBJ1-6, with D uncertain. The CDR3 covers 13 residues. Trimming removed 4 bases at V and 9 bases at J, with 10 bases between. The germline CDR1 and CDR2 sequences are LNHDA and SQIVND (reference sequence). The CDR3 DNA, read in part, is TGTGCCAGTAGTACCGCGGGTGGTTCACCC. Residues: CASSTAGGSP. The complete CDR3 reads CASSTAGGSPLHF.

With regard to this clone: The read terminates 3 residues before the CDR3 end, so the remaining end is supplied by the germline J gene. J is TRBJ1-2 and V is TRBV4-2; 8 bases align to TRBD1. Germline lookup yields CDR1 LGHNA and CDR2 YNFKEQ. The CDR3 consists of 15 residues. Losses at the gene ends were 5 bases for V and 3 bases for J; bases not matched to a gene: 8. The CDR3 reads CASSRGQGGDYGYTF. The CDR3 DNA, read in part, is TGTGCCAGCAGCAGAGGACAGGGAGGGGACTATGGC.

Comments on this clone: The sequenced fragment ends 3 residues before the CDR3 boundary, so the rest is inferred from the germline J gene. V usage is TRBV11-1 and J usage is TRBJ1-5; D gene ambiguous. Deletions cut 3 bases from V and 6 bases from J, with 9 bases between. CDR1 and CDR2 from the germline V gene are SGHAT and FQDESV (reference sequence). The CDR3 is 13 amino acids. The part of the CDR3 DNA that was read is TGTGCCAGCAGCTTTGAAACCGGTCAGCCC. Translation gives CASSFETGQP. The whole CDR3 reads CASSFETGQPQHF.

About this clone: From the germline J gene comes the end of the CDR3, since the read stops 3 residues before it. This chain joins TRBV2 and TRBJ2-2; a possible D gene is TRBD1 (7 bases). The CDR3 consists of 16 residues. The V end was cut by 7 bases, the J end by 3 bases, with 18 bases between. In germline, CDR1 is SNHLY, CDR2 FYNNEI. CDR3 residues: CASTRRGRIYTGELFF. The CDR3 DNA, read in part, is TGTGCCAGCACCAGGAGGGGGCGGATTTACACCGGGGAG.

On this clone: The CDR3 end is not reached by the read, which stops 3 residues before it; the germline J gene fills it in. The gene calls are TRBV6-2 or TRBV6-3 and TRBJ2-6, with TRBD1 matching over 7 bases. Per germline, CDR1 MNHEY and CDR2 SVGEGT. Trimming took 6 bases from V and 4 from J; bases not matched to a gene: 9. The CDR3 is made up of 16 amino acids. CDR3 loop: CASRNDRAGGANVLTF. Partial CDR3 DNA: TGTGCCAGCAGAAACGACAGGGCCGGGGGGGCCAACGTC.

With respect to this clone: The read gets to within 3 residues of the CDR3 end, and the germline J gene fills in the rest. The rearrangement uses TRBV14 and TRBJ2-3; 7 positions match TRBD1. This CDR3 contains 15 residues. Germline CDR1 and CDR2: SGHDN and FVKESK. The CDR3 region is CASSQQTGWLETQYF. CDR3 DNA, as far as it was read: TGTGCCAGCAGCCAACAGACAGGGTGGTTGGAGACG.

A word on this clone: Read data end 3 residues before the CDR3 end; the end is taken from the germline J gene. The V and J genes are TRBV20-1 and TRBJ2-5, with 7 bases lining up with TRBD2. With V trimmed by 7 bases and J by 4 bases, 15 bases remained unmatched. This CDR3 is 15 amino acids long. The V gene's germline CDR1 is DFQATT and CDR2 SNEGSKA (reference sequence). CDR3 bases read: TGCAGTGGTTCTTTAGCGGGTGGAGGGCGAGAGACC. The encoded protein is CSGSLAGGGRET. The whole CDR3 protein is CSGSLAGGGRETQYF.

In the case of this clone: The DNA ends 3 residues before the CDR3 does, and the rest of the CDR3 is filled in from the germline J gene. This chain uses TRBV18 with TRBJ2-7, with D possibly matching TRBD1 (5 bases). CDR1 is KGHSH and CDR2 is LQKENI in the germline V gene. V was cut by 6 bases and J by 6 bases, with 18 bases left in between. The CDR3 extends over 14 amino acids. The sequenced CDR3 bases are TGTGCCAGCTCCCCAGCGACAGACTCCGTCGAG. It codes for CASSPATDSVE. The complete CDR3 protein is CASSPATDSVEQYF.

As concerns this clone: From the germline J gene comes the end of the CDR3, since the read stops 3 residues before it. The rearrangement joins TRBV19 to TRBJ2-3; tentative D call: TRBD2 (7 bases). Germline V gives CDR1 LNHDA, CDR2 SQIVND (reference sequence). CDR3 length equals 15 residues. The sequenced CDR3 bases are TGTGCCAGTAGTATCCGGTCAGGGGAGGGTCAGCCG. This sequence encodes CASSIRSGEGQP. The full CDR3 reads CASSIRSGEGQPQYF.

Worth noting for this clone: The read falls 3 residues short of the CDR3 end, and the missing part is taken from the germline J gene. This chain joins TRBV2 and TRBJ2-1; 10 positions agree with TRBD1. CDR1 is SNHLY, CDR2 FYNNEI, per germline. The V segment lost 6 bases and the J segment 3 bases; nucleotides outside the gene matches: 2. CDR3 length: 14 amino acids. The chain's CDR3 is CASSRTGGYNEQFF. The part of the CDR3 DNA that was read is TGTGCCAGCAGCCGGACAGGGGGCTACAATGAG.

As regards this clone: The missing CDR3 end, 3 residues past where the read stops, is filled in from the germline J gene. V and J are TRBV18 and TRBJ1-2; TRBD1 is a possible D gene (6 bases). The CDR3 extends over 16 amino acids. CDR1 is KGHSH and CDR2 is LQKENI in the germline V gene. The covered CDR3 bases are TGTGCCAGCTCACCACAGGGAGGACAGAACTCCTACGAC. Protein sequence: CASSPQGGQNSYD. The full CDR3 reads CASSPQGGQNSYDYTF. Based on the CDR3 plus reference TRBV18 and TRBJ1-2, the full variable domain is NAGVMQNPRHLVRRRGQEARLRCSPMKGHSHVYWYRQLPEEGLKFMVYLQKENIIDESGMPKERFSAEFPKEGPSILRIQQVVRGDSAAYFCASSPQGGQNSYDYTFGSGTRLTVV.

As concerns this clone: The CDR3 end lies 3 residues beyond the end of the read and is filled in from the germline J gene. The chain couples TRBV29-1 to TRBJ2-3, with D possibly being TRBD2 (7 bases). Germline CDR1 is SQVTM and CDR2 is ANQGSEA. The length of the CDR3 is 12 residues. CDR3 DNA, as far as it was read: TGCAGCGTTGTAGGGGGAGGGGAGACG. As protein: CSVVGGGET. The CDR3 reads in full as CSVVGGGETQYF.

Worth noting for this clone: The read terminates 3 residues ahead of where the CDR3 ends, so the germline J gene completes it. The J gene is TRBJ2-5, the V gene TRBV12-3 or TRBV12-4, with 7 bases fitting TRBD1. The length of the CDR3 is 13 residues. The trim removed 6 bases at V and 1 base at J, leaving 2 bases unmatched. The CDR3 protein is CASSRQGQETQYF. CDR3 DNA (partial): TGTGCCAGCAGCCGACAGGGCCAAGAGACC.

Notes on this clone: The DNA ends 3 residues before the CDR3 does, and the rest of the CDR3 is filled in from the germline J gene. The rearrangement joins TRBV20-1 to TRBJ1-6; D remains unclear. The CDR3 has 13 amino acids. The V gene lost 2 bases and the J gene lost 12 bases, with 14 bases spanning the gap. Germline assignment: CDR1 DFQATT and CDR2 SNEGSKA (reference sequence). The part of the CDR3 DNA that was read is TGCAGTGCTAGAACTGGCGGGAGTGGACCC. Translated, it gives CSARTGGSGP. The full CDR3 protein is CSARTGGSGPLHF.

By frequency, this clone is medium-sized (0.01 to 0.1%). Read sequence stops 3 residues before the CDR3 end, and the germline J gene provides the missing end. The chain employs TRBV7-9 and TRBJ1-4; 9 positions agree with TRBD1. The CDR3 totals 15 residues. The V gene's germline CDR1 is SEHNR and CDR2 FQNEAQ (reference sequence). Unmatched junction bases numbered 4, after V lost 4 bases and J lost 4 bases. Incomplete CDR3 DNA: TGTGCCAGCAGCTCGGGACAGGGCCGTAATGAAAAA. Residues: CASSSGQGRNEK. The CDR3 in full is CASSSGQGRNEKLFF.

With regard to this clone: The read is 3 residues too short to cover the CDR3 end, so that end is filled in from the germline J gene. The chain joins TRBV2 to TRBJ2-7, with D possibly matching TRBD1 (5 bases). The CDR3 has 12 residues. Germline lookup yields CDR1 SNHLY and CDR2 FYNNEI. V lost 7 bases and J lost 3, with 10 bases in between. Incomplete CDR3 DNA: TGTGCCAGCACCAGACAGAGCTACGAG. It encodes CASTRQSYE. The whole CDR3 protein reads CASTRQSYEQYF.

Notes on this clone: The read ends 3 residues early relative to the CDR3; the germline J gene fills the gap. This chain connects TRBV29-1 to TRBJ2-4, with D possibly being TRBD1 or TRBD2 (5 bases each). The V gene's germline CDR1 is SQVTM and CDR2 ANQGSEA. This CDR3 has 11 residues. The V and J ends lost 5 bases and 9 bases respectively, with 11 bases between them. The CDR3 loop is CSVLRGVIQYF. The CDR3 bases that were read are TGCAGCGTTCTTAGGGGAGTCATT.

As for this clone: Coverage ceases 3 residues before the CDR3 finishes, and the germline J gene fills in the end. The chain employs TRBV10-1 and TRBJ1-5; TRBD1 matches 7 bases. In germline, CDR1 is WNHNN, CDR2 SYGVQD (reference sequence). This CDR3 contains 14 residues. After removal of 0 bases from V and 6 bases from J, the junction contained 2 bases not matched to a gene. CDR3 sequence: CASSESRGPQPQHF. Incomplete CDR3 DNA: TGCGCCAGCAGTGAGTCTAGGGGGCCTCAGCCC.

For this clone: The CDR3 is cut off 3 residues early in the read; its end comes from the germline J gene. V usage is TRBV6-2 or TRBV6-3 and J usage is TRBJ2-1, with TRBD1 matching over 8 bases. The germline V gene has CDR1 MNHEY and CDR2 SVGEGT. This CDR3 region has 17 residues. With V trimmed by 0 bases and J by 0 bases, 4 bases remained unmatched. CDR3 bases read: TGTGCCAGCAGTTACTCTACGCAGGGGGCCTCCTACAATGAG. It is translated as CASSYSTQGASYNE. The full CDR3 reads CASSYSTQGASYNEQFF.

Notes on this clone: The read ends 3 residues early relative to the CDR3; the germline J gene fills the gap. This chain joins TRBV20-1 and TRBJ2-7; D might be TRBD2 (6 bases). Germline loops: CDR1 DFQATT, CDR2 SNEGSKA (reference sequence). The CDR3 spans 15 residues. The germline V and J ends were trimmed by 3 bases and 6 bases, with 21 bases remaining between them. Partial CDR3 DNA: TGCAGTGCTAGCCTAGGGGACTTCCAATCGGTCGAG. Protein product: CSASLGDFQSVE. The entire CDR3 protein reads CSASLGDFQSVEQYF.